These T cell receptor beta chains were read from a single sample in a study of shared clonotypes between healthy human individuals. Repertoires were generated with immunoSEQ multiplex PCR, while TCRdb's copy carries only in-frame clones and drops some. The sample holds about 1.9 million clones, around 93% seen once. Sequenced input: naive CD8+ T cells from PBMCs. These receptor sequences come from a man in his late teens or twenties in good health. Some clones in this sample may be carry-over from other donors' samples. CDR3s include the opening cysteine and the closing phenylalanine or tryptophan. The order of the fields is clone size, D gene, CDR3 length, V gene, J gene, CDR3 protein, CDR3 DNA. A D gene is named only where the DNA matches it firmly. Only part of the rows carry a size: once, few, many, or a class if the clone is expanded.

-,TRBD1,18,TRBV7-3,TRBJ1-4,CASSFPGGQAPSREKLFF,TGTGCCAGCAGCTTCCCCGGGGGACAGGCCCCTTCACGGGAAAAACTGTTTTTT
-,-,12,TRBV9,TRBJ2-1,CASRGLGEEQFF,TGTGCCAGCAGGGGCTTAGGGGAGGAGCAGTTCTTC
-,TRBD2,17,TRBV6-1,TRBJ2-1,CASSDVGPGRGRVEQFF,TGTGCCAGCAGTGATGTTGGACCCGGGAGGGGTCGTGTGGAGCAGTTCTTC
-,TRBD1,16,TRBV27,TRBJ1-1,CASSTRDRGLWTEAFF,TGTGCCAGCAGCACACGGGACAGGGGGCTGTGGACTGAAGCTTTCTTT
-,-,13,TRBV29-1,TRBJ1-1,CSATEGAPGEAFF,TGCAGCGCCACTGAAGGGGCCCCCGGTGAAGCTTTCTTT
-,-,14,TRBV6-6,TRBJ2-7,CASSWTEPSYEQYF,TGTGCCAGCAGTTGGACAGAGCCTTCCTACGAGCAGTACTTC
-,-,14,TRBV28,TRBJ1-2,CASSRTASNYGYTF,TGTGCCAGCAGTCGGACAGCCTCAAACTATGGCTACACCTTC
-,TRBD2,15,TRBV15,TRBJ2-7,CATSRGPLAGGEQYF,TGTGCCACCAGCAGAGGTCCACTAGCGGGAGGCGAGCAGTACTTC
-,TRBD1,14,TRBV6-6,TRBJ2-5,CASRHTGGVETQYF,TGTGCCAGCAGACACACAGGGGGCGTGGAGACCCAGTACTTC
-,TRBD2,17,TRBV7-9,TRBJ2-1,CASSSGTSGGVDNEQFF,TGTGCCAGCAGTTCCGGGACTAGCGGTGGGGTAGACAATGAGCAGTTCTTC
-,-,14,TRBV11-2,TRBJ2-7,CASSPRTVSYEQYF,TGTGCCAGCAGCCCTCGGACAGTGAGCTACGAGCAGTACTTC
-,-,14,TRBV5-1,TRBJ2-1,CASSSSKVGNEQFF,TGCGCCAGCAGCTCAAGTAAAGTTGGCAATGAGCAGTTCTTC
-,-,14,TRBV28,TRBJ2-7,CASSSDLGDYEQYF,TGTGCCAGCAGCTCCGATCTAGGAGACTACGAGCAGTACTTC
-,TRBD1,20,TRBV10-2,TRBJ1-1,CASSGRTGGFGNRMNTEAFF,TGCGCCAGCAGTGGGCGGACAGGGGGCTTCGGTAACCGCATGAACACTGAAGCTTTCTTT
-,TRBD2,16,TRBV27,TRBJ2-3,CASSLGSGTPVDTQYF,TGTGCCAGCAGTTTAGGTAGCGGGACCCCCGTAGATACGCAGTATTTT
few,-,16,TRBV11-2,TRBJ1-3,CASIPSGGQTGNTIYF,TGTGCCAGCATCCCTTCTGGGGGGCAGACTGGAAACACCATATATTTT
once,-,13,TRBV15,TRBJ2-7,CATSRDSGSEQYF,TGTGCCACCAGCAGAGATTCAGGGAGCGAGCAGTACTTC
-,TRBD1,16,TRBV28,TRBJ1-5,CASSSYGQGGNQPQHF,TGTGCCAGCAGTTCATACGGACAGGGCGGGAATCAGCCCCAGCATTTT
-,TRBD2,15,TRBV9,TRBJ2-7,CASSPNPSGSYEQYF,TGTGCCAGCAGCCCTAACCCTAGCGGGAGCTACGAGCAGTACTTC
-,-,14,TRBV27,TRBJ2-7,CASSFRRGSYEQYF,TGTGCCAGCAGTTTCCGACGCGGCTCCTACGAGCAGTACTTC
few,-,14,TRBV27,TRBJ1-5,CASSFGQGNQPQHF,TGTGCCAGCAGTTTTGGGCAGGGGAATCAGCCCCAGCATTTT
once,TRBD1,14,TRBV25-1,TRBJ2-7,CASSEFDRVDEQYF,TGTGCCAGCAGTGAATTTGACAGGGTGGACGAGCAGTACTTC
-,-,16,TRBV15,TRBJ1-3,CATSRDAEGSGNTIYF,TGTGCCACCAGCAGAGATGCGGAGGGTTCTGGAAACACCATATATTTT
once,-,15,TRBV2,TRBJ1-5,CASSGGGTSNQPQHF,TGTGCCAGCAGTGGGGGGGGCACTAGCAATCAGCCCCAGCATTTT
-,-,15,TRBV13,TRBJ2-5,CASSSRSQPQETQYF,TGTGCCAGCAGCTCCAGGTCGCAACCCCAGGAGACCCAGTACTTC
-,TRBD1,15,TRBV27,TRBJ1-3,CASSLFSDRGNTIYF,TGTGCCAGCAGTTTATTCTCGGACAGGGGAAACACCATATATTTT
-,-,11,TRBV6-1,TRBJ2-7,CASSAGGEQYF,TGTGCCAGCAGTGCTGGAGGCGAGCAGTACTTC
-,-,17,TRBV4-3,TRBJ1-5,CASSQDWMGLLNQPQHF,TGCGCCAGCAGCCAAGATTGGATGGGCTTGTTAAATCAGCCCCAGCATTTT
-,TRBD2,15,TRBV19,TRBJ2-1,CASRQTSGFYNEQFF,TGTGCCAGTAGACAGACTAGCGGGTTTTACAATGAGCAGTTCTTC
-,TRBD1,14,TRBV4-2,TRBJ1-1,CASSHPQGVTEAFF,TGTGCCAGCAGCCACCCACAGGGGGTCACTGAAGCTTTCTTT
once,-,16,TRBV28,TRBJ2-7,CASSTPAEQSAYEQYF,TGTGCCAGCAGCACTCCCGCGGAACAGTCCGCCTACGAGCAGTACTTC
-,-,11,TRBV20-1,TRBJ2-7,CSAPLGYEQYF,TGCAGTGCCCCTTTGGGTTACGAGCAGTACTTC
-,-,14,TRBV5-5,TRBJ1-2,CASSPRGGGYGYTF,TGTGCCAGCAGCCCTCGTGGGGGAGGGTATGGCTACACCTTC
-,TRBD1,14,TRBV7-9,TRBJ2-3,CASTLKTGPDTQYF,TGTGCCAGCACCCTGAAGACAGGGCCAGATACGCAGTATTTT
-,TRBD2,15,TRBV7-8,TRBJ2-2,CASSSPGLAAGELFF,TGTGCCAGCAGCTCGCCGGGACTAGCCGCCGGGGAGCTGTTTTTT
-,-,14,TRBV4-1,TRBJ2-1,CASSPLLTGALQFF,TGCGCCAGCAGCCCTCTATTAACCGGGGCCCTGCAGTTCTTC
-,TRBD2,15,TRBV19,TRBJ2-7,CASSSTSGPLREQYF,TGTGCCAGTAGTTCAACTAGCGGCCCTTTGAGAGAGCAGTACTTC
-,TRBD1,14,TRBV19,TRBJ2-5,CASSATGTKETQYF,TGTGCCAGTAGTGCGACAGGGACAAAAGAGACCCAGTACTTC
-,TRBD1,17,TRBV10-1,TRBJ2-1,CASSDLNRDRGVAEQFF,TGCGCCAGCAGTGATTTAAACCGGGACAGGGGAGTTGCTGAGCAGTTCTTC
once,-,17,TRBV10-1,TRBJ1-5,CASRTIQDSPSNQPQHF,TGCGCCAGCAGGACGATACAAGACAGCCCAAGCAATCAGCCCCAGCATTTT
-,-,11,TRBV28,TRBJ2-1,CASSFPHEQFF,TGTGCCAGCAGTTTCCCCCATGAGCAGTTCTTC
once,-,12,TRBV7-9,TRBJ1-5,CASSLGTQPQHF,TGTGCCAGCAGCTTGGGGACTCAGCCCCAGCATTTT
-,-,20,TRBV9,TRBJ2-1,CASSVSVRQGKTTLHNEQFF,TGTGCCAGCAGCGTCTCCGTGAGGCAGGGGAAGACTACCCTTCACAATGAGCAGTTCTTC
-,-,15,TRBV9,TRBJ1-1,CASSLQGRGNTEAFF,TGTGCCAGCAGCCTTCAGGGTCGTGGGAACACTGAAGCTTTCTTT
-,TRBD2,14,TRBV6-5,TRBJ2-7,CASSYRLAVYEQYF,TGTGCCAGCAGTTATCGGCTAGCGGTCTACGAGCAGTACTTC
-,-,13,TRBV11-2,TRBJ2-7,CASSLARRPEQYF,TGTGCCAGCAGCTTAGCGAGGAGACCAGAGCAGTACTTC
-,-,15,TRBV29-1,TRBJ1-1,CSVEKTLRDGGQAFF,TGCAGCGTTGAAAAAACGCTTAGGGATGGGGGCCAAGCTTTCTTT
-,-,18,TRBV4-3,TRBJ2-3,CASSQKPPTSYRTDTQYF,TGCGCCAGCAGCCAAAAGCCCCCTACCTCCTACAGGACAGATACGCAGTATTTT
-,-,12,TRBV7-9,TRBJ2-7,CASSPVPYEQYF,TGTGCCAGCAGCCCAGTCCCCTACGAGCAGTACTTC
-,-,14,TRBV9,TRBJ2-1,CASSVSGTPNEQFF,TGTGCCAGCAGCGTTTCCGGGACACCCAATGAGCAGTTCTTC
-,-,16,TRBV7-2,TRBJ1-2,CASSPRLEQINYGYTF,TGTGCCAGCAGCCCTCGTCTGGAACAGATTAACTATGGCTACACCTTC
-,-,13,TRBV7-9,TRBJ2-5,CASSSSEEETQYF,TGTGCCAGCAGCTCTTCTGAGGAAGAGACCCAGTACTTC